This entry lists 30 T cell receptor beta chains sequenced from one sample in a study of cytomegalovirus exposure and HLA in healthy donors. Use of 60 Vbeta and 13 Jbeta primers characterized the PCR. Assay used: immunoSEQ multiplex PCR; TCRdb lists only in-frame clones, some missing. This repertoire shows roughly 100,000 clones, about 79% found once; its top ten account for 2.5% to 3.5%. The sequenced sample consisted of PBMCs. The source is a male donor in good health and CMV-seropositive.

The count of this clone is one. The V call is TRBV7-6, the J call TRBJ2-5; D unclear. CDR3 length equals 12 residues. Per germline, CDR1 SGHVS and CDR2 FNYEAQ. The V and J ends lost 11 bases and 2 bases respectively, with 12 bases between them. The CDR3, as DNA: TGTGCCGAAGGCGGTTTTCAAGAGACCCAGTACTTC. Translation: CAEGGFQETQYF.

This clone was seen more than once but under ten times. The chain joins TRBV5-1 to TRBJ1-1; 8 nucleotides align to TRBD1. Germline CDR1 is SGHRS and CDR2 is YFSETQ. This CDR3 has 14 residues. Trimming removed 0 bases from V and 4 bases from J; junction bases left unmatched: 2. The CDR3 here is CASSLEGQGTEAFF. CDR3 in DNA: TGCGCCAGCAGCTTGGAAGGACAGGGCACTGAAGCTTTCTTT.

The rearrangement joins TRBV30 to TRBJ1-1; TRBD1 matches at 12 bases. The trim removed 1 base at V and 6 bases at J, leaving 6 bases unmatched. CDR3 length: 15 residues. Germline loops: CDR1 GTSNPN, CDR2 SVGIG (reference sequence). CDR3 sequence reads: CAWSGDRGRVAEAFF. The CDR3 nucleotides are TGTGCCTGGAGTGGGGACAGGGGGCGAGTGGCTGAAGCTTTCTTT.

The table lists this clone with a few counts. Other DNA sequences in this specimen translate into the identical CDR3. The chain recombines TRBV30 with TRBJ1-1, with 7 bases aligning to TRBD1. Germline loops: CDR1 GTSNPN, CDR2 SVGIG (reference sequence). J was trimmed by 3 bases and V by 2 bases; bases with no gene match: 3. CDR3 size: 13 residues. The CDR3 sequence is CAWSLQGDTEAFF. CDR3 in DNA: TGTGCCTGGAGTCTCCAGGGGGACACTGAAGCTTTCTTT. The full variable domain, completed using reference TRBV30 and TRBJ1-1, is SQTIHQWPATLVQPVGSPLSLECTVEGTSNPNLYWYRQAAGRGLQLLFYSVGIGQISSEVPQNLSASRPQDRQFILSSKKLLLSDSGFYLCAWSLQGDTEAFFGQGTRLTVV.

The chain is built from TRBV2 and TRBJ1-1, with TRBD1 identical over 11 bases. The CDR3 has 15 residues. Germline V CDR1 and CDR2: SNHLY, FYNNEI. Unmatched junction bases numbered 5, after V lost 3 bases and J lost 5 bases. The CDR3 sequence: CASSELGQGVTEAFF. CDR3 nucleotide sequence: TGTGCCAGCAGTGAGTTGGGACAGGGGGTGACTGAAGCTTTCTTT.

As DNA, the CDR3 is TGTGCCAGCAGACTACGACAGGGAATCTCCTACGAGCAGTACTTC. Amino acid sequence: CASRLRQGISYEQYF. The rearrangement uses TRBV2 and TRBJ2-7; TRBD1 matches 7 bases. The V gene end was trimmed by 6 bases and the J gene end by 0 bases; junction bases not matched to a gene: 8. CDR3 length: 15 amino acids. CDR1 SNHLY and CDR2 FYNNEI come from the germline V gene.

J is TRBJ2-7 and V is TRBV10-1; 7 bases fit TRBD1. This CDR3 contains 13 residues. With 3 bases clipped from V and 4 bases from J, the junction kept 3 bases outside the gene matches. Germline V gene data show CDR1 as WNHNN and CDR2 as SYGVQD (reference sequence). CDR3 DNA: TGCGCCAGCAGTGATAGGACAGGATACGAGCAGTACTTC. Protein product: CASSDRTGYEQYF.

The V call is TRBV5-6, the J call TRBJ2-7, with TRBD1 matching over 7 bases. The CDR3 covers 13 residues. The junction had 3 bases not matched to a gene; V was cut back by 4 bases and J by 2 bases. Germline CDR1 reads SGHDT; CDR2 reads YYEEEE. CDR3: CASSIGTAYEQYF. The CDR3 DNA reads TGTGCCAGCAGCATTGGGACAGCCTACGAGCAGTACTTC.

The chain is built from TRBV6-5 and TRBJ2-7, with a possible D match to TRBD2 (7 bases). This CDR3 has 14 residues. Germline V CDR1 and CDR2: MNHEY, SVGAGI. The V gene lost 6 bases and the J gene lost 1 base, with 13 bases spanning the gap. CDR3 loop: CASRGGGYSYEQYF. The CDR3 nucleotides are TGTGCCAGCAGAGGGGGGGGCTATTCCTACGAGCAGTACTTC.

This clone was recorded only once. One end of the junction varies from germline; a read error may be responsible. The rearrangement links TRBV7-7 to TRBJ2-2, with 11 bases aligning to TRBD1. CDR3 length equals 14 residues. In germline, CDR1 is SSHAT, CDR2 FNYEAQ (reference sequence). The CDR3 spells CASSSGQGAGELFF. CDR3 bases: TGTGCTAGCAGCTCGGGACAGGGGGCCGGGGAGCTGTTTTTT.

Turning to this clone: The sample has other DNA sequences that encode this CDR3 too. V and J are TRBV5-1 and TRBJ2-5; tentative D call: TRBD2 (6 bases). Trimming pared 1 base from V and 5 bases from J, leaving 9 bases between. The CDR3 loop spans 13 amino acids. Germline V gene data show CDR1 as SGHRS and CDR2 as YFSETQ. This CDR3 reads CASSLMSGETQYF. In DNA, the CDR3 is TGCGCCAGCAGCTTGATGAGCGGGGAGACCCAGTACTTC.

The chain combines TRBV7-3 with TRBJ1-1; TRBD1 aligns across 8 bases. CDR1 is SGHTA, CDR2 FQGTGA, per germline. J was trimmed by 6 bases and V by 3 bases; bases with no gene match: 9. The CDR3 contains 15 residues. The CDR3 DNA reads TGTGCCAGCAGCTTGCTAACTCAGGGGGCAGCTGAAGCTTTCTTT. This sequence encodes CASSLLTQGAAEAFF.

J is TRBJ2-2 and V is TRBV7-6; TRBD1 might be the D (7 bases). The CDR3 is made up of 17 amino acids. Germline values: CDR1 SGHVS, CDR2 FNYEAQ. Trimming took 5 bases from V and 1 from J, leaving 17 bases between them. This chain's CDR3 is CASSLTNRGGNTGELFF. CDR3 nucleotide sequence: TGTGCCAGCAGCCTAACAAACAGGGGAGGGAACACCGGGGAGCTGTTTTTT.

This clone was observed a handful of times. The chain carries TRBV30 and TRBJ2-1, with D perhaps matching TRBD2 (5 bases). Deletions cut 3 bases from V and 10 bases from J, with 19 bases between. The CDR3 contains 14 residues. Germline V gives CDR1 GTSNPN, CDR2 SVGIG (reference sequence). The CDR3 here is CAWSGVARPPEQFF. The CDR3 bases are TGTGCCTGGAGCGGGGTAGCCCGCCCCCCGGAGCAGTTCTTC. The entire variable domain, with the rest obtained from reference TRBV30 and TRBJ2-1, is as follows: SQTIHQWPATLVQPVGSPLSLECTVEGTSNPNLYWYRQAAGRGLQLLFYSVGIGQISSEVPQNLSASRPQDRQFILSSKKLLLSDSGFYLCAWSGVARPPEQFFGPGTRLTVL.

The chain is built from TRBV5-6 and TRBJ2-7, with 8 positions matching TRBD1. Germline CDR1 and CDR2: SGHDT and YYEEEE. The CDR3 runs 14 residues. The V segment lost 3 bases and the J segment 7 bases; nucleotides outside the gene matches: 9. CDR3 region: CASSSGQGGKEQYF. The DNA of the CDR3 is TGTGCCAGCAGCTCAGGACAGGGAGGTAAGGAGCAGTACTTC.

The chain joins TRBV6-5 to TRBJ1-2; 10 bases map to TRBD1. Germline trimming cut 4 bases from V and 4 bases from J; bases unmatched to any gene: 3. CDR3 length: 14 residues. Per germline, CDR1 MNHEY and CDR2 SVGAGI. The CDR3, as DNA: TGTGCCAGCAGTTTCCGGGACAGGGGCTATGGCTACACCTTC. Its translation is CASSFRDRGYGYTF.

V usage is TRBV30 and J usage is TRBJ1-2; 8 bases fit TRBD1. V lost 2 bases, J lost 3 bases, and 2 bases stayed unmatched. Looked up from germline, CDR1 is GTSNPN and CDR2 is SVGIG (reference sequence). CDR3 length equals 13 residues. CDR3 in DNA: TGTGCCTGGAGTTCAGGGGGCTACTATGGCTACACCTTC. It translates to CAWSSGGYYGYTF.

This clone was recorded once. The chain joins TRBV7-2 to TRBJ1-1; 9 bases map to TRBD1. Germline V lookup: CDR1 SGHTA, CDR2 FQGNSA. The CDR3 extends over 17 amino acids. V lost 0 bases and J lost 3; bases outside the gene matches: 8. The CDR3 protein is CASSLAGTGLRDTEAFF. CDR3 DNA: TGTGCCAGCAGCTTAGCCGGGACAGGGTTACGGGACACTGAAGCTTTCTTT.

CDR3 sequence reads: CASSFQRGLYNEQFF. The CDR3 DNA is TGTGCCAGCAGCTTCCAAAGGGGGTTATACAATGAGCAGTTCTTC. The chain combines TRBV7-3 with TRBJ2-1; possibly TRBD1 for D (6 bases). V lost 3 bases, J lost 4 bases, and 13 bases lay in between. Germline assignment: CDR1 SGHTA and CDR2 FQGTGA. This CDR3 is built from 15 residues.

The V gene is TRBV7-2, the J gene TRBJ1-2; 8 positions match TRBD1. CDR3 length: 13 residues. The V gene end was trimmed by 4 bases and the J gene end by 6 bases; junction bases not matched to a gene: 4. Germline assignment: CDR1 SGHTA and CDR2 FQGNSA. The CDR3 spells CASSYRQGNGYTF. The CDR3 nucleotides are TGTGCCAGCAGCTATCGACAGGGGAATGGCTACACCTTC.

The chain recombines TRBV6-4 with TRBJ2-7; TRBD2 agrees at 10 bases. Germline V gene lookup returns CDR1 MRHNA and CDR2 SNTAGT. V trimming: 4 bases; J trimming: 4 bases; junction bases outside the gene matches: 1. CDR3 length equals 13 residues. DNA for the CDR3: TGTGCCAGCAGTGTAGCGGGGGGTTACGAGCAGTACTTC. It translates to CASSVAGGYEQYF.

The V call is TRBV4-2, the J call TRBJ1-2; 7 bases agree with TRBD1. The CDR3 length is 15 residues. Germline loops: CDR1 LGHNA, CDR2 YNFKEQ. J gave up 2 bases and V 3 bases, and 6 bases lay outside the gene matches. The CDR3: CASSHSGQNNYGYTF. CDR3 nucleotide sequence: TGTGCCAGCAGCCACTCGGGACAGAACAACTATGGCTACACCTTC.

The chain carries TRBV2 and TRBJ1-1; 7 bases match TRBD1. CDR1 SNHLY and CDR2 FYNNEI come from the germline V gene. This CDR3 is built from 13 residues. Trimming took 10 bases from V and 1 from J; bases not matched to a gene: 6. In DNA, the CDR3 is TGTGCCATACACAGGGGAACGAACACTGAAGCTTTCTTT. Translated: CAIHRGTNTEAFF.

This chain uses TRBV7-6 with TRBJ2-7, with TRBD2 identical over 8 bases. The CDR3 consists of 15 residues. CDR1 and CDR2 (germline): SGHVS, FNYEAQ. After removal of 1 base from V and 3 bases from J, the junction contained 5 bases not matched to a gene. The CDR3 nucleotides are TGTGCCAGCAGCTTAGTGGAGACTAGCGACTACGAGCAGTACTTC. It encodes CASSLVETSDYEQYF.

This clone was observed at least ten times. V usage is TRBV6-4 and J usage is TRBJ1-1; the D is unclear. This CDR3 contains 13 residues. With 0 bases removed from V and 1 base from J, the gap between germline ends came to 3 bases. Per germline, CDR1 MRHNA and CDR2 SNTAGT. For the CDR3, the DNA is TGTGCCAGCAGTGACTCACAGAACACTGAAGCTTTCTTT. Translating gives CASSDSQNTEAFF.

This rearrangement joins TRBV7-9 to TRBJ2-1, with 12 nucleotides matching TRBD2. This CDR3 is built from 16 residues. Germline V gene lookup returns CDR1 SEHNR and CDR2 FQNEAQ (reference sequence). Trimming removed 5 bases from V and 3 bases from J; junction bases left unmatched: 5. DNA of the CDR3: TGTGCCAGCAGCGCGACTAGCGGGGGAATCTACAATGAGCAGTTCTTC. Translated: CASSATSGGIYNEQFF.

This clone showed up just a few times. The rearrangement links TRBV5-4 to TRBJ1-2; tentative D call: TRBD1 (6 bases). CDR3 size: 13 residues. Germline CDR1 and CDR2: SGHNT and YYREEE (reference sequence). V was trimmed by 2 bases and J by 6 bases, leaving 11 bases between them. CDR3 nucleotides: TGTGCCAGCAGCTTACAGGGTGGCGATGGCTACACCTTC. Residues: CASSLQGGDGYTF.

This clone was recorded only once. This chain uses TRBV7-2 with TRBJ1-6; tentatively, D is TRBD1 (6 bases). Trimming shortened V by 2 bases and J by 7 bases, and 12 bases separated the two germline ends. The CDR3 totals 15 residues. The germline V gene has CDR1 SGHTA and CDR2 FQGNSA. DNA of the CDR3: TGTGCCAGCAGCTTAAAACAGGGTTGGAATTCACCCCTCCACTTT. It translates to CASSLKQGWNSPLHF. The whole variable domain, remainder taken from reference TRBV7-2 and TRBJ1-6, is GAGVSQSPSNKVTEKGKDVELRCDPISGHTALYWYRQSLGQGLEFLIYFQGNSAPDKSGLPSDRFSAERTGGSVSTLTIQRTQQEDSAVYLCASSLKQGWNSPLHFGNGTRLTVT.

The rearrangement joins TRBV19 to TRBJ2-3; TRBD2 is a possible D gene (5 bases). Germline CDR1 is LNHDA and CDR2 is SQIVND (reference sequence). V dropped 2 bases and J dropped 5 bases, with 11 bases sitting between them. CDR3 size: 14 residues. CDR3 DNA sequence: TGTGCCAGTAGTATATTGGCAGGAGGAGATACGCAGTATTTT. Protein product: CASSILAGGDTQYF. Drawing the rest from reference TRBV19 and TRBJ2-3, the complete variable domain is DGGITQSPKYLFRKEGQNVTLSCEQNLNHDAMYWYRQDPGQGLRLIYYSQIVNDFQKGDIAEGYSVSREKKESFPLTVTSAQKNPTAFYLCASSILAGGDTQYFGPGTRLTVL.

The rearrangement uses TRBV5-1 and TRBJ1-2; 10 bases fit TRBD1. CDR1 and CDR2 (germline): SGHRS, YFSETQ. The V segment lost 5 bases and the J segment 4 bases; nucleotides outside the gene matches: 5. The CDR3 runs to 14 residues. CDR3 protein: CASRAGTGVYGYTF. CDR3 nucleotide sequence: TGCGCCAGCAGGGCCGGGACAGGGGTCTATGGCTACACCTTC.